This record covers a single TCR beta chain. Its antigen is undetermined. This sample is part of a study of cytomegalovirus exposure and HLA in healthy donors. Trimming cost V 8 bases and J 7 bases; bases outside gene matches: 7. Germline CDR1 is SNHLY and CDR2 is FYNNEI. This CDR3 region has 14 residues. Both 60 Vbeta primers and 13 Jbeta primers went into the PCR. The table came from immunoSEQ multiplex PCR; TCRdb's copy has only in-frame clones and leaves some out. This table holds roughly 150,000 clones, around 70% found once. Overall study results and limits: Per a prior analysis, the majority of TCR beta V segments were productive roughly 90% or roughly 30% of the time.

This rearrangement joins TRBV2 to TRBJ2-7; 14 nucleotides line up with TRBD2. The sequenced material came from PBMCs. The source is a woman aged 55-70 years in good health and CMV-seropositive. The chain's CDR3 is CASRGLAGVGEQYF. The CDR3 coding sequence is TGTGCCAGCCGGGGACTAGCGGGAGTGGGAGAGCAGTACTTC.